This TCR beta chain was sequenced in a study of T cell responses to AZD1222 COVID-19 vaccine. Study-wide context: Second doses were pooled across both intervals (about 4 or about 12 weeks). Study observations and caveats: Donors were largely white British and mainly female; clonal diversity was possibly underestimated. Per reports, nearly half of all spike-specific TCRs target regions that are unmutated in variants. Regions 160-218 and 743-854 dominated among vaccine-associated CD4 TCRs spanning spike.

Of note for this clone: Its antigen is unidentified.

The protocol was immunoSEQ multiplex PCR, while the TCRdb copy is restricted to in-frame clones and leaves out a portion. This sample has tens of thousands of clones, with roughly 80% found just once. The CDR3 has 14 amino acids. The V gene's germline CDR1 is WSHSY and CDR2 SAAADI. V lost 3 bases and J lost 3; bases outside the gene matches: 2. The chain links TRBV10-2 to TRBJ2-3; 8 bases are a match to TRBD1. This receptor was identified in an adult in good health. Here the sequenced sample was peripheral blood, taken on day 0 of AZD1222 vaccination. CDR3 loop: CASSDQGATDTQYF. DNA of the CDR3: TGCGCCAGCAGTGACCAGGGGGCAACAGATACGCAGTATTTT.